Below are 13 T cell receptor beta chains sequenced from a single sample in a study of shared clonotypes between healthy human individuals. This table comes from immunoSEQ multiplex PCR, and its TCRdb copy is limited to in-frame clones, with some not included. The sample has a few million clones, approximately 93% seen once. Material: naive CD4+ T cells from PBMCs. Subset specified: CD45RA+ positively selected. These receptors all stem from a man aged 18 to 30 in good health. Some clones in this sample may be carry-over from other donors' samples.

For this clone: This sample includes further DNA sequences coding for the same CDR3. The rearrangement uses TRBV18 and TRBJ1-1; 7 bases line up with TRBD1. Germline V CDR1 and CDR2: KGHSH, LQKENI. The CDR3 loop spans 14 amino acids. J was trimmed by 3 bases and V by 6 bases; bases with no gene match: 7. CDR3 sequence reads: CASSPTGADTEAFF. The CDR3 nucleotides read TGTGCCAGCTCTCCAACAGGGGCGGACACTGAAGCTTTCTTT. Variable domain in full (rest from reference TRBV18 and TRBJ1-1): NAGVMQNPRHLVRRRGQEARLRCSPMKGHSHVYWYRQLPEEGLKFMVYLQKENIIDESGMPKERFSAEFPKEGPSILRIQQVVRGDSAAYFCASSPTGADTEAFFGQGTRLTVV.

The chain uses TRBV10-1 and TRBJ2-3, with D hard to call. The CDR3 covers 14 residues. The germline V gene encodes CDR1 WNHNN and CDR2 SYGVQD (reference sequence). V was clipped by 3 bases and J by 1 base, with 8 bases between them. CDR3 region: CASSENGRTDTQYF. The CDR3 bases are TGCGCCAGCAGTGAAAACGGTCGCACAGATACGCAGTATTTT.

This rearrangement joins TRBV19 to TRBJ2-5; D not resolved. This CDR3 has 14 amino acids. Germline CDR1 is LNHDA and CDR2 is SQIVND (reference sequence). Deletions cut 1 base from V and 3 bases from J, with 9 bases between. CDR3 in amino acids: CASSIGVRKETQYF. CDR3 bases: TGTGCCAGTAGTATAGGGGTGAGGAAAGAGACCCAGTACTTC.

V is TRBV4-3 and J is TRBJ1-1; TRBD1 might be the D (6 bases). Germline V lookup: CDR1 LGHNA, CDR2 YSLEER. Deletions cut 3 bases from V and 3 bases from J, with 17 bases between. The CDR3 runs to 16 residues. The CDR3 spells CASSQDPGAKYTEAFF. CDR3 nucleotides: TGCGCCAGCAGCCAGGACCCGGGGGCGAAGTACACTGAAGCTTTCTTT.

This chain connects TRBV15 to TRBJ2-7; 7 nucleotides line up with TRBD1. Germline loops: CDR1 LNHNV, CDR2 YYDKDF (reference sequence). The CDR3 loop spans 16 amino acids. Germline trimming cut 2 bases from V and 2 bases from J; bases unmatched to any gene: 9. CDR3 in amino acids: CATSRLLQGLPYEQYF. CDR3 DNA sequence: TGTGCCACCAGCAGACTTTTACAGGGGCTCCCCTACGAGCAGTACTTC.

This clone was detected only once. The genes are TRBV29-1 and TRBJ2-5; 8 nucleotides line up with TRBD1. The CDR3 covers 14 residues. Germline CDR1 is SQVTM and CDR2 is ANQGSEA. The J segment lost 5 bases and the V segment lost 4 bases, leaving 9 bases of the junction unmatched. CDR3 sequence reads: CSVAHRGSKETQYF. The CDR3, as DNA: TGCAGCGTTGCGCACAGGGGGTCCAAGGAGACCCAGTACTTC.

The chain combines TRBV14 with TRBJ2-7; 7 bases line up with TRBD1. The CDR3 totals 14 residues. The ends lost 4 bases at V and 2 bases at J; junction bases unmatched: 5. Germline V CDR1 and CDR2: SGHDN, FVKESK. The CDR3 coding sequence is TGTGCCAGCAGCCTGATAGGGGGCCCCTACGAGCAGTACTTC. It codes for CASSLIGGPYEQYF.

The V gene is TRBV28, the J gene TRBJ1-2; 7 bases line up with TRBD1. The germline gives CDR1 MDHEN, CDR2 SYDVKM. The V and J ends lost 7 bases and 6 bases, in that order; junction bases with no gene match: 14. There are 15 residues in the CDR3. The CDR3 DNA reads TGTGCCAGCATGAGGGTCCCTACAGGGGTAGATGGCTACACCTTC. It specifies CASMRVPTGVDGYTF.

This chain links TRBV15 with TRBJ2-1, with D maybe TRBD2 (6 bases). Germline-derived CDR1 and CDR2 are LNHNV and YYDKDF (reference sequence). Trimming cost V 1 base and J 0 bases, with 13 bases left between them. CDR3 size: 17 residues. The chain's CDR3 is CATSRARGDSSYNEQFF. CDR3 DNA: TGTGCCACCAGCAGAGCGCGGGGCGACAGCTCCTACAATGAGCAGTTCTTC.

The chain couples TRBV9 to TRBJ1-3; D is unclear. The CDR3 runs to 15 residues. V was shortened by 4 bases and J by 4 bases, with 15 bases between the two germline ends. Germline V gene data show CDR1 as SGDLS and CDR2 as YYNGEE. The DNA of the CDR3 is TGTGCCAGCAGCCCGCTGGGCGCTTCAGGAAACACCATATATTTT. Translated: CASSPLGASGNTIYF. Based on the CDR3 plus reference TRBV9 and TRBJ1-3, the full variable domain is DSGVTQTPKHLITATGQRVTLRCSPRSGDLSVYWYQQSLDQGLQFLIQYYNGEERAKGNILERFSAQQFPDLHSELNLSSLELGDSALYFCASSPLGASGNTIYFGEGSWLTVV.

The chain joins TRBV27 to TRBJ1-1; 7 positions agree with TRBD1. The CDR3 contains 15 residues. Per germline, CDR1 MNHEY and CDR2 SMNVEV (reference sequence). The ends lost 4 bases at V and 4 bases at J; junction bases unmatched: 9. The CDR3 nucleotides read TGTGCCAGCAGTTCACCCCCAGGGGGGAGCACTGAAGCTTTCTTT. It yields the protein CASSSPPGGSTEAFF.

The chain combines TRBV18 with TRBJ2-6; D gene ambiguous. CDR3 size: 16 residues. Trimming cost V 3 bases and J 2 bases, with 11 bases left between them. Germline V gene lookup returns CDR1 KGHSH and CDR2 LQKENI. DNA for the CDR3: TGTGCCAGCTCACCCATTGAATCTACTGGGGCCAACGTCCTGACTTTC. Translated: CASSPIESTGANVLTF.

This clone was counted a single time. The chain links TRBV28 to TRBJ2-7; D is unresolved. V lost 2 bases and J lost 1, with 9 bases in between. CDR1 MDHEN and CDR2 SYDVKM come from the germline V gene. This CDR3 spans 14 amino acids. The CDR3 sequence is CASSLVRNSYEQYF. In DNA, the CDR3 is TGTGCCAGCAGTTTAGTGAGAAATTCCTACGAGCAGTACTTC.